A selection of T cell receptor beta chains follows, all from one sample in a study of blood T cell repertoires in COVID-19. Profiling relied on immunoSEQ multiplex PCR, and the TCRdb table lists in-frame clones only, not all of them. The sample holds some 190,000 clones, roughly 80% seen once. The sequencing sample was made of peripheral blood. Source of these receptors: a man in his fifties or sixties with acute or convalescent COVID-19. The CDR3 runs from the conserved cysteine through the conserved F or W. Fields, in order: D gene, CDR3 length, J gene, V gene, clone size, CDR3 protein, CDR3 DNA. A D gene is named only where the DNA matches it firmly. Rows give clone size only sometimes, using once, few, many, or a class for an expanded clone.

TRBD1	14	TRBJ1-3	TRBV19	-	CASSIGDSLNTIYF	TGTGCCAGTAGTATCGGGGACAGCCTAAACACCATATATTTT
TRBD1	15	TRBJ2-2	TRBV5-1	-	CASRLTGTNTGELFF	TGCGCCAGCAGGCTGACAGGGACGAACACCGGGGAGCTGTTTTTT
-	13	TRBJ1-4	TRBV5-1	-	CASSSRPNEKLFF	TGCGCCAGCAGCTCCCGTCCCAATGAAAAACTGTTTTTT
TRBD1	11	TRBJ1-1	TRBV12-3/TRBV12-4	-	CASSLAGGAFF	TGTGCCAGCTCGCTCGCAGGGGGAGCTTTCTTT
-	17	TRBJ1-1	TRBV21-1	few	CASSKVGRGWVNTEAFF	TGTGCCAGCAGCAAAGTCGGCAGGGGGTGGGTGAACACTGAAGCTTTCTTT
-	14	TRBJ1-6	TRBV6-2/TRBV6-3	-	CASSSGIQNSPLHF	TGTGCCAGCAGTTCCGGGATCCAGAATTCACCCCTCCACTTT
-	14	TRBJ1-1	TRBV27	-	CASQGQAPRTRSFF	TGTGCCAGCCAGGGGCAGGCCCCCCGTACTCGATCTTTCTTT
-	15	TRBJ1-5	TRBV7-2	-	CASSLFSGRDQPQHF	TGTGCCAGCAGCTTATTCTCGGGTCGAGATCAGCCCCAGCATTTT
TRBD1	12	TRBJ2-7	TRBV5-1	-	CASRTGRDEQYF	TGCGCCAGCAGGACAGGGAGAGACGAGCAGTACTTC
-	13	TRBJ1-5	TRBV28	-	CASSYMDSGHRHF	TGTGCCAGCAGTTATATGGATTCGGGACACCGGCATTTT
TRBD1	16	TRBJ1-5	TRBV19	once	CASSIQGAKQGQPQHF	TGTGCCAGTAGTATTCAGGGGGCTAAACAGGGTCAGCCCCAGCATTTT
-	14	TRBJ2-3	TRBV12-5	-	CASGLVGSTDTQYF	TGTGCTAGTGGTTTGGTCGGTAGCACAGATACGCAGTATTTT
TRBD2	14	TRBJ2-3	TRBV7-2	-	CASSPPGAGARQYF	TGTGCCAGCAGTCCCCCCGGAGCGGGGGCACGGCAGTATTTT
TRBD2	14	TRBJ2-1	TRBV2	-	CASRDLAGDDEQFF	TGTGCCAGCAGGGATCTAGCGGGAGACGATGAGCAGTTCTTC
-	15	TRBJ1-5	TRBV19	-	CASSIDRVPNQPQHF	TGTGCCAGTAGTATAGACAGGGTCCCCAATCAGCCCCAGCATTTT
-	13	TRBJ1-5	TRBV10-3	few	CAISDGGNQPQHF	TGTGCCATCTCTGACGGAGGCAATCAGCCCCAGCATTTT
TRBD1	15	TRBJ2-5	TRBV4-2	-	CASSPRTGVPETQYF	TGTGCCAGCAGCCCCCGGACAGGGGTCCCAGAGACCCAGTACTTC
-	16	TRBJ1-3	TRBV3-1/TRBV3-2	few	CASSQGGQVIRNTIYF	TGTGCCAGCAGCCAAGGGGGGCAGGTTATCCGGAACACCATATATTTT
TRBD1	17	TRBJ2-2	TRBV5-6	-	CASSRRRTGGNTGELFF	TGTGCCAGCAGCCGGAGGCGGACAGGGGGCAACACCGGGGAGCTGTTTTTT
TRBD1	16	TRBJ2-7	TRBV19	-	CASSISVGQGPYEQYF	TGTGCCAGTAGTATCAGTGTGGGACAGGGGCCCTACGAGCAGTACTTC
TRBD2	20	TRBJ2-1	TRBV5-1	-	CASSLPTSGGAPSSYNEQFF	TGCGCCAGCAGCCTCCCGACTAGCGGGGGAGCACCAAGCTCCTACAATGAGCAGTTCTTC
-	14	TRBJ1-5	TRBV2	-	CASSEVSQGQPQHF	TGTGCCAGCAGTGAAGTGTCCCAGGGCCAGCCCCAGCATTTT
TRBD1	14	TRBJ1-2	TRBV3-1/TRBV3-2	-	CASSHSNRGYGYTF	TGTGCCAGCAGCCATTCAAACAGGGGCTATGGCTACACCTTC
-	13	TRBJ2-2	TRBV6-6	-	CASAQTNTGELFF	TGTGCCAGCGCTCAGACGAACACCGGGGAGCTGTTTTTT
-	15	TRBJ1-1	TRBV24-1	-	CATSDPRTGTPEAFF	TGTGCCACCAGTGACCCCCGTACAGGGACCCCTGAAGCTTTCTTT
-	15	TRBJ1-5	TRBV15	-	CATSRGGGIFQPQHF	TGTGCCACCAGCAGAGGGGGGGGTATTTTTCAGCCCCAGCATTTT
TRBD1	16	TRBJ1-1	TRBV7-3	-	CASSITGGAENTEAFF	TGTGCCAGCAGCATCACAGGGGGCGCGGAGAACACTGAAGCTTTCTTT
-	13	TRBJ1-6	TRBV21-1	-	CASTQGTDSPLHF	TGTGCCAGTACACAGGGTACGGATTCACCCCTCCACTTT
TRBD2	14	TRBJ2-5	TRBV2	-	CASSGTSGRQTQYF	TGTGCCAGCAGTGGGACTAGCGGGAGACAGACCCAGTACTTC
TRBD2	13	TRBJ2-7	TRBV2	-	CAGLSTSVSEQYF	TGTGCCGGCTTATCGACTAGCGTATCCGAGCAGTACTTC
-	14	TRBJ1-1	TRBV2	-	CASTDRLGSTEAFF	TGTGCCAGCACCGACAGATTGGGAAGCACTGAAGCTTTCTTT
-	16	TRBJ2-1	TRBV15	-	CATSRDLTGSYNEQFF	TGTGCCACCAGCAGAGATCTCACAGGGTCCTACAATGAGCAGTTCTTC
TRBD2	14	TRBJ2-7	TRBV11-2	-	CASTPSGWSYEQYF	TGTGCCAGTACCCCTAGCGGGTGGTCCTACGAGCAGTACTTC
TRBD1	14	TRBJ1-2	TRBV7-3	once	CASSLNGQGAGYTF	TGTGCCAGCAGCTTAAATGGGCAGGGGGCGGGCTACACCTTC
-	15	TRBJ1-1	TRBV7-3	-	CASSLYAGAGAEAFF	TGTGCCAGCAGCTTATATGCGGGGGCGGGCGCTGAAGCTTTCTTT
-	12	TRBJ1-1	TRBV12-3/TRBV12-4	-	CASSLDKPEAFF	TGTGCCAGCAGTTTAGACAAACCCGAAGCTTTCTTT
TRBD2	13	TRBJ2-7	TRBV5-1	-	CASPGTSIYEQYF	TGCGCCAGCCCCGGGACTAGTATTTACGAGCAGTACTTC
TRBD1	15	TRBJ1-5	TRBV4-3	-	CASSPGTGNNQPQHF	TGCGCCAGCAGCCCCGGGACAGGGAACAATCAGCCCCAGCATTTT
-	15	TRBJ2-4	TRBV7-6	few	CASSLVAESGNIQYF	TGTGCCAGCAGCTTAGTAGCAGAGTCTGGGAACATTCAGTACTTC
TRBD2	16	TRBJ2-1	TRBV24-1	-	CATSDDRTSTYNEQFF	TGTGCCACCAGTGATGACCGGACTAGCACCTACAATGAGCAGTTCTTC
-	13	TRBJ2-5	TRBV6-5	-	CASSPGYQETQYF	TGTGCCAGCAGCCCGGGATACCAAGAGACCCAGTACTTC
-	16	TRBJ1-3	TRBV5-1	-	CASSLGGLTEGNTIYF	TGCGCCAGCAGCTTGGGGGGGCTGACTGAGGGAAACACCATATATTTT
TRBD2	15	TRBJ2-1	TRBV30	once	CAWSVLSGRGNEQFF	TGTGCCTGGAGTGTACTTAGCGGGAGGGGAAATGAGCAGTTCTTC
-	13	TRBJ1-4	TRBV19	-	CASTRGGNEKLFF	TGTGCCAGTACGAGGGGGGGAAATGAAAAACTGTTTTTT
TRBD2	17	TRBJ2-1	TRBV2	-	CASSGTSGRNNYNEQFF	TGTGCCAGCAGTGGGACTAGCGGGAGGAATAACTACAATGAGCAGTTCTTC
-	14	TRBJ1-3	TRBV3-1/TRBV3-2	-	CASRGQGRGNTIYF	TGTGCCAGCAGGGGTCAGGGTAGGGGAAACACCATATATTTT
TRBD1	16	TRBJ2-4	TRBV25-1	-	CASSAHQGAPKNIQYF	TGTGCCAGCAGTGCACATCAGGGGGCTCCTAAAAACATTCAGTACTTC
-	15	TRBJ1-4	TRBV20-1	few	CSASSGEGTNEKLFF	TGCAGTGCTAGTTCAGGGGAGGGAACTAATGAAAAACTGTTTTTT